This TCR beta chain was documented in a study of blood T cell repertoires in COVID-19. Study context: PBMCs, B-cell-depleted T cells, or T cells provided the cDNA or gDNA that made up the material.

Profiling relied on immunoSEQ multiplex PCR, and the TCRdb table lists in-frame clones only, not all of them. The sample gives fewer than 80,000 clones, 80% to 95% of which show up once; about 5.4% is in the top ten. Germline V gene lookup returns CDR1 MNHEY and CDR2 SMNVEV (reference sequence). The V segment lost 3 bases and the J segment 0 bases; nucleotides outside the gene matches: 4. CDR3 length: 15 amino acids. The chain recombines TRBV27 with TRBJ2-7; TRBD2 aligns across 8 bases. The source is a human donor in a cohort sampled during active COVID-19. Sequenced: peripheral blood. Here the CDR3 reads CASSFGGGSSYEQYF. The CDR3 DNA is TGTGCCAGCAGTTTCGGGGGGGGTAGCTCCTACGAGCAGTACTTC.